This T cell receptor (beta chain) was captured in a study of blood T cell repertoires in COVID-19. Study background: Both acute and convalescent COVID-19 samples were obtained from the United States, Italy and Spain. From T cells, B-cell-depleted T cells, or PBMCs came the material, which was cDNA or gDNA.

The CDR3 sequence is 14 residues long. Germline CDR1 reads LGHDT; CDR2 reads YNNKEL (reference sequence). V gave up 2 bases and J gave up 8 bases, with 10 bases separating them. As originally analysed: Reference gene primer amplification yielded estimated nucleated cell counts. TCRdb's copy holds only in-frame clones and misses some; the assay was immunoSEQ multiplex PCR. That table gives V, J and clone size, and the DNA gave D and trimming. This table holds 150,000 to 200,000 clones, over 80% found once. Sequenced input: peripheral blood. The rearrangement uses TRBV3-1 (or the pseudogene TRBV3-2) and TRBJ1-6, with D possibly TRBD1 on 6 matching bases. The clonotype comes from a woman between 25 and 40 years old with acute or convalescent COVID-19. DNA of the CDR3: TGTGCCAGCAGCCAAATCACAGGGTATTCACCCCTCCACTTT. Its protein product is CASSQITGYSPLHF.